The rows below give T cell receptor beta chains drawn from one sample of a study of blood T cell repertoires in COVID-19. Generated by immunoSEQ multiplex PCR, the TCRdb table keeps only in-frame clones and is missing some. This sample has some 390,000 clones, with around 89% found just once. Sequencing used peripheral blood. Receptor source: a middle-aged woman with COVID-19, enrolled during active disease. CDR3s include the opening cysteine and the closing phenylalanine or tryptophan. D genes are given only for firm matches.

v_call | d_call | cdr3_aa
TRBV19 | NA | CASTTLGGSDSGNTIYF
TRBV27 | TRBD1 | CASSFRRQGDGYTF
TRBV7-9 | TRBD1 | CASSFGTGKDTQYF
TRBV7-3 | TRBD1 | CASSFSGTGGDGYTF
TRBV9 | TRBD2 | CASSVGGGRHYEQYF
TRBV11-2 | TRBD1 | CASSLDGQGASNEQYF
TRBV21-1 | NA | CASRRPGTEDEQYF
TRBV5-5 | NA | CASSRVGTLNTEAFF
TRBV7-8 | TRBD2 | CASSLAPRLAGDTDTQYF
TRBV7-9 | NA | CASSLKGTNRVLVNEQFF
TRBV19 | TRBD1 | CASSPRTGVLYGYTF
TRBV25-1 | NA | CASSELRGMNTEAFF
TRBV6-2/TRBV6-3 | TRBD1 | CASSTGGFMETQYF
TRBV6-1 | TRBD1 | CASSGGGWDSNYGYTF
TRBV9 | TRBD1 | CASSASPGQGFVGTEAFF
TRBV18 | TRBD2 | CASSYSGRGEQFF
TRBV9 | TRBD2 | CASSVEGGRSNEQFF
TRBV5-1 | NA | CASSLVAGVTLPGNTEAFF
TRBV7-2 | TRBD1 | CASSLAGRGVSSYTF
TRBV30 | TRBD1 | CAWSPDRGGGYTF
TRBV5-6 | NA | CASSPAGLYEQYF
TRBV6-5 | NA | CASRLTGRGTEAFF
TRBV5-1 | NA | CASSPTSSYNEQFF
TRBV12-5 | NA | CAIRSGRFYGYTF
TRBV21-1 | NA | CASSPRYRDSNSPLHF
TRBV7-9 | TRBD1 | CASSLEIGWAGGTYNEQFF
TRBV27 | TRBD1 | CASSRPGTGNGELFF
TRBV19 | TRBD2 | CASSLLTLAGVNNEQFF
TRBV7-3 | NA | CASSLTQITEAFF
TRBV9 | TRBD1 | CASSVVDRGLGGNTIYF
TRBV24-1 | NA | CATSVGAKSDIQYF
TRBV4-1 | NA | CASSQDGGVYGYTF
TRBV5-1 | NA | CASSLGGGPQPSPQHF
TRBV5-1 | NA | CASSLGLTETQYF
TRBV29-1 | TRBD1 | CSVRQGNLEQYF
TRBV7-9 | NA | CASSSEFGSNYGYTF
TRBV28 | NA | CASEGTFDYGYTF
TRBV10-3 | NA | CAISESQYNEQFF
TRBV28 | TRBD1 | CASTTTLGTGLSIAEAFF
TRBV5-6 | NA | CASSPNLGQGTDTQYF
TRBV28 | NA | CASRAISSYEQYF
TRBV7-6 | NA | CASSLGQGRDQPQHF
TRBV5-1 | NA | CASSSGSPGGPQHF
TRBV24-1 | TRBD1 | CATSDLIDRGVTGELFF
TRBV5-4 | NA | CASSLVSGTSYNSPLHF
TRBV2 | TRBD1 | CASSGQGRYEQYF
TRBV7-9 | NA | CASSLGQLNEQFF
TRBV11-2 | NA | CASSSSGEVVDTQYF
TRBV11-2 | NA | CASSLEVEAKQYF
TRBV5-1 | TRBD1 | CASSSGGVTGNEQYF
TRBV10-3 | TRBD1 | CAIRSSGTGGNEQYF
TRBV3-1/TRBV3-2 | TRBD1 | CASSQETGSQGYTF
TRBV19 | NA | CASSIAPGKALGYTF
TRBV18 | NA | CASSLRDYEQYF
TRBV18 | NA | CASSPSGGVYYGYTF